These 29 T cell receptor beta chains were all obtained from the same sample, sequenced in a study of cytomegalovirus exposure and HLA in healthy donors. Primers included in the PCR were 60 Vbeta and 13 Jbeta primers. Assay: immunoSEQ multiplex PCR; the TCRdb copy retains only in-frame clones and omits some. The sample carries 100,000 to 150,000 clones, roughly 75% recorded once. Sequenced material: PBMCs. The origin of the receptors is a female donor in good health and CMV-seronegative.

The chain has TRBV5-1 and TRBJ2-1; D is unresolved. This CDR3 comprises 14 residues. CDR1 is SGHRS, CDR2 YFSETQ, per germline. V shed 4 bases and J shed 8 bases, with 16 bases lying between them. CDR3 sequence: CASSPGSRKDEQFF. The CDR3, as DNA: TGCGCCAGCAGCCCTGGATCTAGGAAGGATGAGCAGTTCTTC. The variable domain in full, with the rest retrieved from reference TRBV5-1 and TRBJ2-1, is KAGVTQTPRYLIKTRGQQVTLSCSPISGHRSVSWYQQTPGQGLQFLFEYFSETQRNKGNFPGRFSGRQFSNSRSEMNVSTLELGDSALYLCASSPGSRKDEQFFGPGTRLTVL.

This chain joins TRBV5-5 and TRBJ2-1; 9 bases agree with TRBD2. This CDR3 is 20 amino acids long. The junction had 17 bases not matched to a gene; V was cut back by 3 bases and J by 1 base. Germline CDR1 and CDR2: SGHKS and YYEKEE (reference sequence). The DNA for the CDR3 is TGTGCCAGCAGCTATCAGCGGGGGGACCAAGGGGTTAGGTCCTACAATGAGCAGTTCTTC. Translated: CASSYQRGDQGVRSYNEQFF.

The chain links TRBV6-1 to TRBJ2-3; 9 bases are a match to TRBD1. The germline CDR1 and CDR2 sequences are MNHNS and SASEGT. Losses at the gene ends were 6 bases for V and 6 bases for J; bases not matched to a gene: 10. The CDR3 is 15 residues long. CDR3 DNA: TGTGCCAGCAGGGACCGGGACAGGGTCGGCGATACGCAGTATTTT. It specifies CASRDRDRVGDTQYF.

The chain recombines TRBV2 with TRBJ2-1; D call uncertain. CDR3 length: 13 amino acids. Germline V CDR1 and CDR2: SNHLY, FYNNEI. V was shortened by 2 bases and J by 3 bases, with 5 bases between the two germline ends. CDR3 region: CASSELLYNEQFF. DNA for the CDR3: TGTGCCAGCAGTGAACTCCTCTACAATGAGCAGTTCTTC.

This clone was recorded a few times. The J gene is TRBJ1-1, the V gene TRBV7-6; D gene uncertain. This CDR3 comprises 15 residues. Per the germline V gene, CDR1 is SGHVS and CDR2 is FNYEAQ. V was shortened by 6 bases and J by 3 bases, with 17 bases between the two germline ends. The CDR3 nucleotides are TGTGCCAGCAGTCTTAATCGCGGTCGTTACACTGAAGCTTTCTTT. It specifies CASSLNRGRYTEAFF.

This clone was recorded a few times. The chain carries TRBV7-9 and TRBJ2-7; TRBD1 matches at 7 bases. After removal of 5 bases from V and 2 bases from J, the junction contained 9 bases not matched to a gene. Germline CDR1 is SEHNR and CDR2 is FQNEAQ (reference sequence). The CDR3 covers 15 residues. The CDR3 reads CASSPIGDSAYEQYF. CDR3 DNA sequence: TGTGCCAGCAGCCCTATTGGGGACAGTGCCTACGAGCAGTACTTC.

CDR3 amino acids: CARSLILAGDLYEQYF. The CDR3 DNA reads TGTGCCAGAAGCTTGATTCTAGCGGGAGATTTGTACGAGCAGTACTTC. The chain links TRBV5-3 to TRBJ2-7; 10 positions match TRBD2. TRBV5-3 is given ORF status, its function remaining uncertain. V lost 1 base to trimming and J lost 4 bases; unmatched junction nucleotides: 8. The CDR3 contains 16 residues.

This clone has just one count. The gene calls are TRBV6-5 and TRBJ2-7; 7 nucleotides agree with TRBD1. J was trimmed by 4 bases and V by 0 bases; bases with no gene match: 9. The CDR3 loop spans 16 amino acids. Germline CDR1 is MNHEY and CDR2 is SVGAGI. The CDR3 coding sequence is TGTGCCAGCAGTTACTCCACCGACAGGGTATCTTACGAGCAGTACTTC. Translated: CASSYSTDRVSYEQYF.

This clone was picked up a small number of times. V usage is TRBV6-5 and J usage is TRBJ2-2, with TRBD1 matching 7 bases. This CDR3 has 14 residues. The V and J ends lost 10 bases and 3 bases, in that order; junction bases with no gene match: 8. Germline V gene sequence: CDR1 MNHEY, CDR2 SVGAGI. CDR3 sequence (DNA): TGTGCCATCCGTATAGGGGGCTACACCGGGGAGCTGTTTTTT. This gives the protein CAIRIGGYTGELFF.

The chain uses TRBV27 and TRBJ2-5, with TRBD2 matching over 7 bases. The J call may be wrong; the DNA end is better matched by TRBJ2-7. Germline-derived CDR1 and CDR2 are MNHEY and SMNVEV (reference sequence). The CDR3 has 16 residues. CDR3 in amino acids: CASSLSILAGAGEQYF. The CDR3 DNA reads as TGTGCCAGCAGTTTATCGATTTTGGCGGGAGCTGGCGAGCAGTACTTC.

V gene TRBV9 combines with J gene TRBJ1-3; no firm D call. V was pared by 0 bases and J by 6 bases, with 16 bases between. This CDR3 has 16 residues. The germline V gene has CDR1 SGDLS and CDR2 YYNGEE. The CDR3 DNA reads as TGTGCCAGCAGCGTAGATAGCTTGGGAGCAGAAAACACCATATATTTT. Its protein is CASSVDSLGAENTIYF.

CDR3 amino acids: CASSARTGGYEQYF. The CDR3 DNA reads TGTGCCAGCAGCGCCCGGACAGGGGGTTACGAGCAGTACTTC. J is TRBJ2-7 and V is TRBV9, with 10 bases that match TRBD1. The V and J ends lost 3 bases and 4 bases, in that order; junction bases with no gene match: 4. This CDR3 has 14 amino acids. Germline V CDR1 and CDR2: SGDLS, YYNGEE.

This chain connects TRBV7-7 to TRBJ2-3; a possible D gene is TRBD1 (5 bases). V was cut by 5 bases and J by 4 bases, with 10 bases left in between. The CDR3 covers 13 residues. In germline, CDR1 is SSHAT, CDR2 FNYEAQ (reference sequence). In DNA, the CDR3 is TGTGCCAGCAGCCTCACAGGTGCAGATACGCAGTATTTT. Its protein is CASSLTGADTQYF. Complete variable domain (other parts from reference TRBV7-7 and TRBJ2-3): GAGVSQSPRYKVTKRGQDVTLRCDPISSHATLYWYQQALGQGPEFLTYFNYEAQPDKSGLPSDRFSAERPEGSISTLTIQRTEQRDSAMYRCASSLTGADTQYFGPGTRLTVL.

This rearrangement joins TRBV2 to TRBJ1-5; TRBD1 matches at 7 bases. This CDR3 spans 15 amino acids. Germline V CDR1 and CDR2: SNHLY, FYNNEI. J was trimmed by 4 bases and V by 8 bases; bases with no gene match: 11. The CDR3, as DNA: TGTGCCAGCCACCTGGGGACAGCTACAAATCAGCCCCAGCATTTT. It yields the protein CASHLGTATNQPQHF.

The chain combines TRBV28 with TRBJ2-7; 7 nucleotides align to TRBD1. CDR1 and CDR2 (germline): MDHEN, SYDVKM. J was trimmed by 2 bases and V by 8 bases; bases with no gene match: 6. This CDR3 comprises 13 residues. In nucleotides, the CDR3 is TGTGCCAGCCAGACAGGGCAAACCTACGAGCAGTACTTC. The encoded protein is CASQTGQTYEQYF. Full variable domain (remainder filled in from reference TRBV28 and TRBJ2-7): DVKVTQSSRYLVKRTGEKVFLECVQDMDHENMFWYRQDPGLGLRLIYFSYDVKMKEKGDIPEGYSVSREKKERFSLILESASTNQTSMYLCASQTGQTYEQYFGPGTRLTVT.

This chain joins TRBV28 and TRBJ1-1; 9 bases are a match to TRBD1. This CDR3 spans 17 amino acids. V was pared by 5 bases and J by 5 bases, with 15 bases of the junction left unmatched. Germline CDR1 reads MDHEN; CDR2 reads SYDVKM. The CDR3: CASSTKQGARWGTEAFF. CDR3 coding DNA: TGTGCCAGCAGTACTAAACAGGGGGCCCGTTGGGGAACTGAAGCTTTCTTT.

In its sample, this clone was seen a few times. This rearrangement joins TRBV7-7 to TRBJ2-1; 7 positions agree with TRBD1. The CDR3 is 14 residues long. Germline lookup yields CDR1 SSHAT and CDR2 FNYEAQ (reference sequence). The V and J ends lost 5 bases and 7 bases, in that order; junction bases with no gene match: 8. This chain's CDR3 is CASSTGTESNEQFF. The CDR3 region has the DNA TGTGCCAGCAGCACAGGGACAGAGAGTAATGAGCAGTTCTTC.

The gene calls are TRBV27 and TRBJ1-2; D not resolved. This CDR3 spans 16 amino acids. Germline V gives CDR1 MNHEY, CDR2 SMNVEV (reference sequence). V lost 5 bases and J 5 bases, leaving 21 bases between the germline ends. CDR3 in amino acids: CASSPYSIRLGYGYTF. CDR3 DNA sequence: TGTGCCAGCAGTCCGTATAGCATCCGGTTAGGTTATGGCTACACCTTC.

The chain is built from TRBV7-3 and TRBJ1-1, with D hard to call. Trimming cost V 1 base and J 1 base, with 10 bases left between them. The germline V gene has CDR1 SGHTA and CDR2 FQGTGA. The CDR3 extends over 15 amino acids. The CDR3 DNA reads TGTGCCAGCAGCTTAAGCCCCCAACAGAACACTGAAGCTTTCTTT. Residues: CASSLSPQQNTEAFF.

This clone was detected only a few times. The V gene is TRBV7-9, the J gene TRBJ1-1; possibly TRBD1 for D (5 bases). V was shortened by 5 bases and J by 1 base, with 17 bases between the two germline ends. The CDR3 sequence is 16 residues long. CDR1 and CDR2 from the germline V gene are SEHNR and FQNEAQ (reference sequence). CDR3 sequence: CASSPGGVRRNTEAFF. The CDR3 DNA reads as TGTGCCAGCAGCCCTGGAGGGGTTCGGAGGAACACTGAAGCTTTCTTT. The full variable domain, its missing parts supplied by reference TRBV7-9 and TRBJ1-1, is DTGVSQNPRHKITKRGQNVTFRCDPISEHNRLYWYRQTLGQGPEFLTYFQNEAQLEKSRLLSDRFSAERPKGSFSTLEIQRTEQGDSAMYLCASSPGGVRRNTEAFFGQGTRLTVV.

This rearrangement joins TRBV4-2 to TRBJ2-7; no firm D call. This CDR3 is 13 amino acids long. Germline CDR1 is LGHNA and CDR2 is YNFKEQ. V lost 1 base and J 10 bases, leaving 14 bases between the germline ends. CDR3 sequence (DNA): TGTGCCAGCAGCCAAGTTGGTGTGGCGGTTCAGTACTTC. Protein: CASSQVGVAVQYF.

This clone was seen only a few times. This chain links TRBV9 with TRBJ1-1; D is perhaps TRBD1 (5 bases). CDR1 is SGDLS, CDR2 YYNGEE, per germline. This CDR3 has 14 amino acids. V lost 3 bases to trimming and J lost 0 bases, with 9 bases between them. DNA for the CDR3: TGTGCCAGCAGCGGCTGGGGGGTGAACACTGAAGCTTTCTTT. The encoded protein is CASSGWGVNTEAFF.

The chain is built from TRBV28 and TRBJ2-5, with 7 bases matching TRBD2. V shed 10 bases and J 4 bases; nucleotides not matched to a gene: 6. Looked up from germline, CDR1 is MDHEN and CDR2 is SYDVKM. CDR3 length: 12 amino acids. This CDR3 is CATEGGRETQYF. For the CDR3, the DNA is TGTGCCACCGAAGGCGGGAGAGAGACCCAGTACTTC.

J is TRBJ2-7 and V is TRBV4-1; D call uncertain. Trimming shortened V by 0 bases and J by 3 bases, and 6 bases separated the two germline ends. Looked up from germline, CDR1 is MGHRA and CDR2 is YSYEKL. The CDR3 consists of 13 residues. The CDR3 region has the DNA TGCGCCAGCAGCCAAGAGGGCCGCTACGAGCAGTACTTC. It specifies CASSQEGRYEQYF.

This sequence joins TRBV7-9 and TRBJ2-5; 8 bases are a match to TRBD2. Germline CDR1 and CDR2: SEHNR and FQNEAQ (reference sequence). The CDR3 runs 14 residues. The ends lost 4 bases at V and 4 bases at J; junction bases unmatched: 5. This chain's CDR3 is CASSSQSGGETQYF. The CDR3 DNA reads as TGTGCCAGCAGCTCCCAGAGCGGGGGAGAGACCCAGTACTTC.

The chain is built from TRBV19 and TRBJ2-1; D call uncertain. Trimming left V 6 bases short and J 2 bases short, with 8 bases between. CDR3 length: 13 amino acids. Germline V lookup: CDR1 LNHDA, CDR2 SQIVND (reference sequence). The CDR3: CASRSGTYNEQFF. CDR3 coding DNA: TGTGCCAGTAGGTCGGGTACCTACAATGAGCAGTTCTTC.

The genes are TRBV6-5 and TRBJ1-4; D may be TRBD1 (5 bases). The V end lost 2 bases, the J end lost 7 bases, and 11 bases lay between the germline ends. The CDR3 runs 14 residues. Germline V gives CDR1 MNHEY, CDR2 SVGAGI. CDR3 residues: CASSYQVRGEKLFF. The CDR3 coding sequence is TGTGCCAGCAGTTACCAGGTTAGGGGTGAAAAACTGTTTTTT.

The chain uses TRBV7-3 and TRBJ2-5; possible D gene TRBD1, 6 bases. CDR1 is SGHTA, CDR2 FQGTGA, per germline. V gave up 2 bases and J gave up 6 bases, with 13 bases separating them. The CDR3 runs to 14 residues. The CDR3 is CASSLGSGAKTQYF. The CDR3 region has the DNA TGTGCCAGCAGCTTAGGGTCAGGGGCAAAGACCCAGTACTTC.

Details on this clone: At the DNA level, this CDR3 is encoded by other sequences in the same sample as well. The chain links TRBV5-1 to TRBJ1-5; perhaps TRBD1 as D (6 bases). V was shortened by 0 bases and J by 0 bases, with 7 bases between the two germline ends. Germline lookup yields CDR1 SGHRS and CDR2 YFSETQ. The CDR3 runs 15 residues. This chain's CDR3 is CASSLGQASNQPQHF. CDR3 bases: TGCGCCAGCAGCTTGGGACAGGCTAGCAATCAGCCCCAGCATTTT.